The rows below give T cell receptor beta chains drawn from one sample of a study of blood T cell repertoires in COVID-19. This table comes from immunoSEQ multiplex PCR, and its TCRdb copy is limited to in-frame clones, with some not included. The sample yields about 320,000 clones, 90% seen once. Sequenced: PBMCs or T cells enriched from blood (not recorded which). These receptors came from a woman aged 25-40 years who had been exposed to COVID-19. Each CDR3 is given with its conserved first and last residue. The D gene is left open where the match is weak. The size entry is marked missing in some rows and otherwise reads once, few, many or a size class.

v_call,clone_size,j_call,d_call,cdr3_aa,cdr3_nt
TRBV5-6,NA,TRBJ2-1,NA,CASSFRQGFPNEQFF,TGTGCCAGCAGCTTTCGGCAGGGGTTCCCCAATGAGCAGTTCTTC
TRBV5-4,NA,TRBJ2-7,TRBD2,CASSLSGGFSYEQYF,TGTGCCAGCAGCCTTAGCGGGGGTTTCTCCTACGAGCAGTACTTC
TRBV9,NA,TRBJ2-1,TRBD2,CASSVETSGVNEQFF,TGTGCCAGCAGCGTAGAGACTAGCGGGGTAAATGAGCAGTTCTTC
TRBV25-1,NA,TRBJ2-5,TRBD1,CASSGPRGTGGSGTQYF,TGTGCCAGCAGTGGGCCCCGGGGGACAGGGGGTTCGGGGACCCAGTACTTC
TRBV7-2,NA,TRBJ1-2,TRBD1,CASSSAGGAYGYTF,TGTGCCAGCAGCTCGGCAGGGGGCGCTTATGGCTACACCTTC
TRBV2,NA,TRBJ1-6,NA,CASRTPGQVGSPLHF,TGTGCCAGCAGAACACCGGGACAAGTGGGGTCACCCCTCCACTTT
TRBV4-1,NA,TRBJ1-4,NA,CASSRGQSTNEKLFF,TGCGCCAGCAGCCGCGGACAGTCAACTAATGAAAAACTGTTTTTT
TRBV13,few,TRBJ2-3,TRBD2,CASSSRLAGGPGTDTQYF,TGTGCCAGCAGCTCAAGACTAGCGGGGGGGCCTGGCACAGATACGCAGTATTTT
TRBV4-1,NA,TRBJ1-2,NA,CASSQVAGDYGYTF,TGCGCCAGCAGCCAAGTCGCGGGCGACTATGGCTACACCTTC
TRBV20-1,NA,TRBJ2-7,NA,CSANRRYEQYF,TGCAGTGCTAACCGCCGGTACGAGCAGTACTTC
TRBV27,NA,TRBJ1-2,NA,CASSAYRDPIYGYTF,TGTGCCAGCAGTGCCTACAGGGACCCTATCTATGGCTACACCTTC
TRBV7-8,NA,TRBJ1-2,TRBD1,CASSFGTVQANYGYTF,TGTGCCAGCAGCTTCGGGACAGTTCAAGCTAACTATGGCTACACCTTC
TRBV5-1,once,TRBJ2-2,NA,CASSLGPRVLDTGELFF,TGCGCCAGCAGCTTGGGTCCCCGGGTCCTGGACACCGGGGAGCTGTTTTTT
TRBV6-5,NA,TRBJ2-7,NA,CASSYRGAASYEQYF,TGTGCCAGCAGTTACAGGGGCGCGGCCTCCTACGAGCAGTACTTC
TRBV7-9,NA,TRBJ1-5,TRBD1,CASSAQGDQPQHF,TGTGCCAGCAGCGCACAGGGGGATCAGCCCCAGCATTTT
TRBV7-3,NA,TRBJ2-5,TRBD2,CASSLAAAGGTLRETQYF,TGTGCCAGCAGCTTGGCCGCAGCGGGGGGTACCCTGAGAGAGACCCAGTACTTC
TRBV29-1,NA,TRBJ1-6,TRBD1,CSAQEGQRNSPLHF,TGCAGCGCCCAGGAGGGACAGAGAAATTCACCCCTCCACTTT
TRBV6-5,NA,TRBJ1-5,NA,CASTPRYSNQPQHF,TGTGCCAGCACCCCCAGATATAGCAATCAGCCCCAGCATTTT
TRBV5-1,NA,TRBJ2-7,NA,CASSSGQDSYEQYF,TGCGCCAGCAGCTCCGGACAAGACTCCTACGAGCAGTACTTC
TRBV4-3,NA,TRBJ1-4,NA,CASSQPYGLNEKLFF,TGCGCCAGCAGCCAACCATACGGACTGAATGAAAAACTGTTTTTT
TRBV5-1,NA,TRBJ1-3,NA,CASSPGGNTIYF,TGCGCCAGCAGCCCGGGTGGAAACACCATATATTTT
TRBV4-3,NA,TRBJ1-2,NA,CASSQELRANYGYTF,TGCGCCAGCAGCCAAGAGTTGCGGGCCAACTATGGCTACACCTTC
TRBV20-1,NA,TRBJ1-1,TRBD1,CSANEEEYRGAFF,TGCAGTGCTAATGAGGAGGAATACAGGGGGGCTTTCTTT
TRBV6-5,NA,TRBJ2-7,NA,CASNTGAYEQYF,TGTGCCAGCAACACCGGAGCCTACGAGCAGTACTTC
TRBV18,NA,TRBJ1-2,NA,CASSPPARASYGYTF,TGTGCCAGCTCACCACCGGCCAGGGCGAGCTATGGCTACACCTTC
TRBV3-1/TRBV3-2,NA,TRBJ1-1,NA,CASRGAGLTFF,TGTGCCAGCAGGGGGGCAGGGTTGACTTTCTTT
TRBV19,NA,TRBJ1-4,NA,CASTPDYGSEKLFF,TGTGCCAGTACCCCTGACTACGGAAGTGAAAAACTGTTTTTT
TRBV6-2/TRBV6-3,NA,TRBJ1-5,NA,CASSYGTSNQPQHF,TGTGCCAGCAGTTACGGGACAAGCAATCAGCCCCAGCATTTT
TRBV5-1,NA,TRBJ1-3,TRBD1,CASSPGTGYGNTIYF,TGCGCCAGCAGCCCCGGGACAGGGTACGGAAACACCATATATTTT
TRBV6-6,few,TRBJ1-3,NA,CASNSPTYSGNTIYF,TGTGCCAGCAACTCCCCCACTTACTCTGGAAACACCATATATTTT
TRBV3-1/TRBV3-2,NA,TRBJ1-5,TRBD1,CASSRTGRSQPQHF,TGTGCCAGCAGCCGGACAGGGCGGTCTCAGCCCCAGCATTTT
TRBV9,NA,TRBJ2-5,NA,CASSGRGGPQETQYF,TGTGCCAGCAGCGGCCGTGGGGGCCCCCAAGAGACCCAGTACTTC
TRBV4-2,once,TRBJ1-2,NA,CASSPELGDYGYTF,TGTGCCAGCAGCCCAGAACTCGGAGACTATGGCTACACCTTC
TRBV3-1/TRBV3-2,NA,TRBJ1-3,NA,CASSRSPWGESSGNTIYF,TGTGCCAGCAGCCGATCTCCGTGGGGCGAGAGCTCTGGAAACACCATATATTTT
TRBV30,NA,TRBJ1-1,NA,CAWILMDTEAFF,TGTGCCTGGATCCTAATGGACACTGAAGCTTTCTTT
TRBV18,NA,TRBJ2-5,TRBD2,CASSPPAGGMKTQYF,TGTGCCAGCTCACCACCTGCGGGGGGAATGAAGACCCAGTACTTC
TRBV5-1,NA,TRBJ1-1,TRBD1,CASSPGSGTGWMNTEAFF,TGCGCCAGCAGCCCAGGCTCCGGGACAGGCTGGATGAACACTGAAGCTTTCTTT
TRBV9,few,TRBJ1-1,TRBD1,CASSVAGTGFSFF,TGTGCCAGCAGCGTCGCCGGGACAGGGTTTTCCTTCTTT
TRBV21-1,NA,TRBJ1-1,NA,CASSNYNRSLVDTEAFF,TGTGCCAGCAGCAATTATAATAGGAGTTTGGTGGACACTGAAGCTTTCTTT
TRBV7-2,NA,TRBJ2-7,TRBD1,CASSRSGQGYYEQYF,TGTGCCAGCAGCCGCTCGGGACAGGGGTACTACGAGCAGTACTTC
TRBV7-6,NA,TRBJ1-4,NA,CASSLRSDRLANEKLFF,TGTGCCAGCAGCCTCCGAAGCGACAGGCTAGCTAATGAAAAACTGTTTTTT
TRBV12-3/TRBV12-4,NA,TRBJ2-7,TRBD1,CASSLYRGYEQYF,TGTGCCAGCAGTTTGTACAGGGGTTACGAGCAGTACTTC
TRBV7-2,NA,TRBJ1-4,NA,CASSLIPGPAGKLFF,TGTGCCAGCAGCTTAATTCCGGGGCCGGCGGGGAAACTGTTTTTT